Here is one T cell receptor beta chain with its context. This sample stems from a study of T-cell reconstitution after alpha-beta-depleted transplantation in children. CDR3 length equals 17 residues. Germline values: CDR1 SNHLY, CDR2 FYNNEI. Trimming cost V 6 bases and J 3 bases; bases outside gene matches: 13. TCRbeta library preparation incorporated unique molecular identifiers. TCRdb analysed the PCR reads with MiXCR anew, one entry per CDR3 protein. Found here are 230,000 or so distinct CDR3 sequences, approximately 12% of them singletons; the top ten hold 2% to 3%. The genes are TRBV2 and TRBJ2-3; 9 bases line up with TRBD1. This clonotype was sampled from a human donor who donated a stem cell graft to a child with acute lymphoblastic leukemia. Here the sequenced sample was PBMCs from the stem cell graft donor, taken from the stem cell graft. CDR3 nucleotides: TGTGCCAGCAGCTTTACCCCGTTGGGACAGGGTACAGATACGCAGTATTTT. This translates into CASSFTPLGQGTDTQYF.